The present TCR beta chain was sequenced within a study of shared clonotypes between healthy human individuals. Findings and caveats of the study: It was anticipated that sequencing depth would influence how many clonotypes donors shared.

The table lists this clone with a count of one. Its target is not known. Clones were read by immunoSEQ multiplex PCR, and TCRdb kept only the in-frame ones, dropping some. This sample has 2.5 million or so clones, with more than 80% found just once. V lost 3 bases and J 6 bases, leaving 18 bases between the germline ends. Germline lookup yields CDR1 KGHSH and CDR2 LQKENI. The CDR3 covers 15 residues. The sequencing sample was made of naive CD4+ T cells sorted from blood. The subset denotes: CD45RA+ positively selected. This TCR came from a man aged 18 to 35 in good health. The chain couples TRBV18 to TRBJ2-7; TRBD2 might be the D (6 bases). CDR3 region: CASSPGLPNLAEQYF. The CDR3 DNA is TGTGCCAGCTCACCGGGACTGCCAAATCTCGCCGAGCAGTACTTC.